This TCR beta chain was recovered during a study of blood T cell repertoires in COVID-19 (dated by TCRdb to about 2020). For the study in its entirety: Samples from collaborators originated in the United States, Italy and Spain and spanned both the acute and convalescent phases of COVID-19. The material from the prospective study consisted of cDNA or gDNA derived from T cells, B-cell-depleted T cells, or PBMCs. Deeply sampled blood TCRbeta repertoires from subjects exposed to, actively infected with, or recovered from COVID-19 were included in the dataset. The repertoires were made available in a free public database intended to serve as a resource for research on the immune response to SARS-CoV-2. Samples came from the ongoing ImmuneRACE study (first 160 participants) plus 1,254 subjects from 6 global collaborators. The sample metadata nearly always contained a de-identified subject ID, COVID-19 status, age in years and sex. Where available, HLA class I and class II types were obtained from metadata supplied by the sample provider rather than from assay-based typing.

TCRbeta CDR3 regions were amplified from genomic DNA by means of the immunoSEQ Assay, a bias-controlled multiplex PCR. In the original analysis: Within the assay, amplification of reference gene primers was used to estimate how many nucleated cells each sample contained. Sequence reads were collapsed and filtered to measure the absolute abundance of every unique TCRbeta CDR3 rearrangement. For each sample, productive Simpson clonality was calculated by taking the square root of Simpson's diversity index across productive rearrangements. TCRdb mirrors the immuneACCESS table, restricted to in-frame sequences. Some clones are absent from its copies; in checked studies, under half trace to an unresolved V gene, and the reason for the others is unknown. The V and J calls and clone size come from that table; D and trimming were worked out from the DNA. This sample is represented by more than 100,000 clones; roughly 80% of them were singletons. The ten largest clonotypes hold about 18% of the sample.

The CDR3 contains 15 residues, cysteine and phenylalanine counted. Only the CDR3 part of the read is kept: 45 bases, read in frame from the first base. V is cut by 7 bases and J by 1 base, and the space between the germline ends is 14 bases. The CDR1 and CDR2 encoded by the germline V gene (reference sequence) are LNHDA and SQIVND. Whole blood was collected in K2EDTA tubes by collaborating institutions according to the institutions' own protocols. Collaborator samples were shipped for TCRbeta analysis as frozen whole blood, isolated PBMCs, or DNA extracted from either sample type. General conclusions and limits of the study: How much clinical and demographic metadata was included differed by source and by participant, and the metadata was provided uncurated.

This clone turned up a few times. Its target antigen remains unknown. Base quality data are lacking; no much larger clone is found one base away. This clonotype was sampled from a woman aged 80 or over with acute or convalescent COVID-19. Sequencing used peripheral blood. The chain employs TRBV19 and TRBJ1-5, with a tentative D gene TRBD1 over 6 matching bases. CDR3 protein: CASTQQGFSNQPQHF. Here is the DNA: TGTGCCAGTACCCAACAGGGATTCAGCAATCAGCCCCAGCATTTT.